The TCR beta chain under discussion was sequenced for a study of regulatory T cells in long-lasting Graves disease. Time point meaning: newly diagnosed GD, antithyroid drugs for less than 3 months. Researchers made the TCR library from RNA that was extracted from PBMCs. Comments on this clonotype: Its antigen remains unidentified.

The TCR beta library used iRepertoire HTBI primers with Arm-PCR amplification of CDR3. TCRdb re-derived calls from the multiplex PCR reads in MiXCR, one entry per CDR3 protein. The sample consists of about 450,000 distinct CDR3 sequences, about 14% of them appearing once. Findings and caveats of the study: Patients with persistent disease showed a bias toward TRBV28, TRBJ1-2 and TRBJ2-5.

The CDR3 runs 18 residues. CDR1 and CDR2 from the germline V gene are SEHNR and FQNEAQ (reference sequence). V lost 2 bases and J lost 5; bases outside the gene matches: 13. The same data also went into a second study, on T cells in Graves' hyperthyroidism and ophthalmopathy.

The sequencing used peripheral blood mononuclear cells (PBMCs), collected at new diagnosis, from a patient treated with antithyroid drugs. The TCR was taken from a woman in her 50s with Graves disease. The rearrangement joins TRBV7-9 to TRBJ2-7, with TRBD2 matching 12 bases. CDR3 region: CASSLTSRPSGRADEQYF. CDR3 nucleotide sequence: TGTGCCAGCAGCTTAACCTCCCGGCCTAGCGGGAGGGCCGACGAGCAGTACTTC.